This T cell receptor (beta chain) was documented in a study of T cell changes during pregnancy in multiple sclerosis. This table comes from immunoSEQ multiplex PCR, and its TCRdb copy is limited to in-frame clones, with some not included. The sample gives 39,000 or so clones, 80% to 95% of which show up once; roughly 29% is in the top ten. Trimming pared 2 bases from V and 1 base from J, leaving 11 bases between. Germline V CDR1 and CDR2: LNHDA, SQIVND (reference sequence). The CDR3 covers 15 residues. Sequenced material: CD8+ T cells from peripheral blood mononuclear cells, taken before pregnancy. This TCR was recovered from a female donor with multiple sclerosis, enrolled in a pregnancy study. J is TRBJ1-1 and V is TRBV19; D is ambiguous. The CDR3 nucleotides read TGTGCCAGTAGTATACGGCAATCGGGGAACACTGAAGCTTTCTTT. Its protein product is CASSIRQSGNTEAFF.